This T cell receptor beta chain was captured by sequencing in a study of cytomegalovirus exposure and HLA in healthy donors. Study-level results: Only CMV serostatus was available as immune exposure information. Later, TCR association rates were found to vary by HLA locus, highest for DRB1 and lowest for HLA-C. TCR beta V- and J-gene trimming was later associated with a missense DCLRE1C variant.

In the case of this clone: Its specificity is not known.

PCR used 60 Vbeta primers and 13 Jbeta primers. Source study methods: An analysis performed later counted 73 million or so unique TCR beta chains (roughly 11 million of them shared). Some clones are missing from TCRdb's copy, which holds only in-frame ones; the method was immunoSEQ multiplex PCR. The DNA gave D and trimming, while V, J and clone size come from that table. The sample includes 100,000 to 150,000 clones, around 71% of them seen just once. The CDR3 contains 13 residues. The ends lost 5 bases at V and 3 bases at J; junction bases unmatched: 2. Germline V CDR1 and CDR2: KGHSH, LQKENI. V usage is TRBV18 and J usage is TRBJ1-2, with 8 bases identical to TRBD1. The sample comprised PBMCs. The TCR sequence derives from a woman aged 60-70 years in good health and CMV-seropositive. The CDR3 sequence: CASSKDRDYGYTF. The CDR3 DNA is TGTGCCAGCTCAAAGGACAGGGACTATGGCTACACCTTC. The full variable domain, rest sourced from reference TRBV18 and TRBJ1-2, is NAGVMQNPRHLVRRRGQEARLRCSPMKGHSHVYWYRQLPEEGLKFMVYLQKENIIDESGMPKERFSAEFPKEGPSILRIQQVVRGDSAAYFCASSKDRDYGYTFGSGTRLTVV.